These T cell receptor beta chains were read from a single sample in a study of graft-versus-host responses after intestinal transplantation. Sequencing was performed with immunoSEQ multiplex PCR; in TCRdb, only in-frame clones are kept and a portion is missing. The repertoire holds tens of thousands of clones, with under 95% as singletons. The sequenced sample was PBMCs, obtained less than 130 days after intestinal transplantation. The receptors were gathered from a human patient who received an intestinal transplant, so some T cells may come from the graft donor. CDR3s include the opening cysteine and the closing phenylalanine or tryptophan. The order of the fields is clone size, V gene, D gene, J gene, CDR3 DNA, CDR3 protein. D genes are given only for firm matches. Clone size appears in some rows only: once, few, many, or a class for an expanded clone.

clone size: .; V gene: TRBV19; D gene: TRBD1; J gene: TRBJ2-2; CDR3 DNA: TGTGCCAGTCATCCGGGACAGATGAACACCGGGGAGCTGTTTTTT; CDR3 protein: CASHPGQMNTGELFF
clone size: .; V gene: TRBV5-1; D gene: .; J gene: TRBJ2-1; CDR3 DNA: TGCGCCAGCAGCGGTCTAGCGCTTTACAATGAGCAGTTCTTC; CDR3 protein: CASSGLALYNEQFF
clone size: .; V gene: TRBV7-3; D gene: .; J gene: TRBJ1-1; CDR3 DNA: TGTGCCAGCAGCTTAATCGCATTGAGCACTGAAGCTTTCTTT; CDR3 protein: CASSLIALSTEAFF
clone size: .; V gene: TRBV19; D gene: TRBD2; J gene: TRBJ2-7; CDR3 DNA: TGTGCCAGTAGTATGACTAGCGGGGGAGGTTACGAGCAGTACTTC; CDR3 protein: CASSMTSGGGYEQYF
clone size: .; V gene: TRBV4-1; D gene: .; J gene: TRBJ2-5; CDR3 DNA: TGCGCCAGCAGCCATCTATCATGGGGGGCCCGAGAGACCCAGTACTTC; CDR3 protein: CASSHLSWGARETQYF
clone size: once; V gene: TRBV10-3; D gene: .; J gene: TRBJ2-5; CDR3 DNA: TGTGCCATCACCGGGAAAGAGACCCAGTACTTC; CDR3 protein: CAITGKETQYF
clone size: .; V gene: TRBV6-1; D gene: TRBD1; J gene: TRBJ1-4; CDR3 DNA: TGTGCCAGCAGTGATCGAGGGACAGGGCTAACTAATGAAAAACTGTTTTTT; CDR3 protein: CASSDRGTGLTNEKLFF
clone size: .; V gene: TRBV5-6; D gene: .; J gene: TRBJ2-4; CDR3 DNA: TGTGCCAGCAGCTTGGAACAGTTGGGCAAAAACATTCAGTACTTC; CDR3 protein: CASSLEQLGKNIQYF
clone size: .; V gene: TRBV7-3; D gene: TRBD2; J gene: TRBJ2-1; CDR3 DNA: TGTGCCAGCAGCTTACGGAGGAACAAGCGGGATAGTTCCTACAATGAGCAGTTCTTC; CDR3 protein: CASSLRRNKRDSSYNEQFF
clone size: .; V gene: TRBV4-1; D gene: TRBD1; J gene: TRBJ1-4; CDR3 DNA: TGCGCCAGCAGCCGACCCCAGACAGGGGGCGCGAATGAAAAACTGTTTTTT; CDR3 protein: CASSRPQTGGANEKLFF
clone size: .; V gene: TRBV2; D gene: .; J gene: TRBJ2-1; CDR3 DNA: TGTGCCACCCGAAGGTCCATCTCCTACAATGAGCAGTTCTTC; CDR3 protein: CATRRSISYNEQFF
clone size: .; V gene: TRBV19; D gene: .; J gene: TRBJ1-5; CDR3 DNA: TGTGCCAGTACCATACGGGGGAATCAGCCCCAGCATTTT; CDR3 protein: CASTIRGNQPQHF
clone size: .; V gene: TRBV5-1; D gene: .; J gene: TRBJ1-2; CDR3 DNA: TGCGCCAGCTTATGCATACCGGTTCGAAAGACCTATGGCTACACCTTC; CDR3 protein: CASLCIPVRKTYGYTF
clone size: .; V gene: TRBV15; D gene: TRBD1; J gene: TRBJ1-2; CDR3 DNA: TGTGCCACCAGCAGAGATCAGGGGGCGGGCGGCTACACCTTC; CDR3 protein: CATSRDQGAGGYTF
clone size: .; V gene: TRBV25-1; D gene: .; J gene: TRBJ1-1; CDR3 DNA: TGTGCCAAAAGCCCCCTCATGGGGGACACTGAAGCTTTCTTT; CDR3 protein: CAKSPLMGDTEAFF